The 21 T cell receptor beta chains given below trace back to one sample, sequenced in a study of T cells in Graves' hyperthyroidism and ophthalmopathy. TCR beta CDR3 regions were amplified from RNA transcripts. The study used the HTBI primer set for a first-round RT-PCR of the TCR CDR3. TCRdb independently ran MiXCR on the multiplex PCR reads; one entry per CDR3 protein. Of 500,000 to 800,000 distinct CDR3 sequences listed, roughly 14% are singletons. Sequencing was performed on blood. The receptors derive from a woman between 45 and 65 years old with Graves' ophthalmopathy.

This clonotype was seen a few times. The chain carries TRBV6-1 and TRBJ1-2; 7 bases align to TRBD1. Germline lookup yields CDR1 MNHNS and CDR2 SASEGT. CDR3 length equals 14 residues. With 0 bases clipped from V and 4 bases from J, the junction kept 2 bases outside the gene matches. In nucleotides, the CDR3 is TGTGCCAGCAGTGAAGCTGGACAGGCCTATGGCTACACCTTC. The encoded protein is CASSEAGQAYGYTF.

J is TRBJ1-1 and V is TRBV12-3 or TRBV12-4; perhaps TRBD1 as D (6 bases). Trimming cost V 7 bases and J 5 bases, with 20 bases left between them. CDR3 size: 15 residues. Here the CDR3 DNA reads TGTGCCAGCACCCCACCCCCGGGGGGCTTTACTGAAGCTTTCTTT. Its protein product is CASTPPPGGFTEAFF.

This clonotype was found a few times. A much larger clonotype is one base distant, so this may be a read error. This chain links TRBV7-9 with TRBJ2-5; 7 bases are a match to TRBD2. This CDR3 has 13 residues. V dropped 5 bases and J dropped 3; count of bases not matched to a gene: 3. CDR1 and CDR2 (germline): SEHNR, FQNEAQ (reference sequence). The DNA of the CDR3 is TGTGCCAGCAGCACGGGACTAAAAGAGACCCAGTACTTC. This encodes CASSTGLKETQYF.

This chain joins TRBV19 and TRBJ2-4; TRBD1 aligns across 8 bases. Trimming at V came to 6 bases and at J to 2 bases, leaving 3 bases not matched to a gene. The CDR3 runs 14 residues. Germline loops: CDR1 LNHDA, CDR2 SQIVND (reference sequence). The CDR3 DNA is TGTGCCAGTAGCAGGGACAGGACCAAAAACATTCAGTACTTC. Residues: CASSRDRTKNIQYF.

The V gene is TRBV29-1, the J gene TRBJ2-4; 7 bases fit TRBD1. The CDR3 consists of 15 residues. Per germline, CDR1 SQVTM and CDR2 ANQGSEA. Losses at the gene ends were 6 bases for V and 6 bases for J; bases not matched to a gene: 14. CDR3 residues: CSVAKGQAGPNIQYF. The CDR3 DNA is TGCAGCGTCGCTAAAGGACAGGCCGGGCCAAACATTCAGTACTTC.

This clonotype was found a few times. This chain links TRBV28 with TRBJ1-5, with a weak D call TRBD1 (6 bases). V lost 6 bases and J 6 bases, leaving 18 bases between the germline ends. The V gene's germline CDR1 is MDHEN and CDR2 SYDVKM. The CDR3 loop spans 15 amino acids. The CDR3 DNA reads as TGTGCCAGCAGAAAAAGGGGGGGAAGGGGTCAGCCCCAGCATTTT. Translation: CASRKRGGRGQPQHF.

This clonotype came up many times. V and J are TRBV7-9 and TRBJ2-3; 7 bases fit TRBD2. CDR1 and CDR2 from the germline V gene are SEHNR and FQNEAQ (reference sequence). The CDR3 is 18 residues long. J lost 2 bases, V lost 4 bases, and 15 bases had no gene match. Here the CDR3 DNA reads TGTGCCAGCAGCTCCGGAGGGGTTGCGGGAGCACTCACAGATACGCAGTATTTT. The encoded protein is CASSSGGVAGALTDTQYF.

As DNA, the CDR3 is TGTGCCAGCAGCTCCCAGGGTAACACCATATATTTT. This translates into CASSSQGNTIYF. The V gene is TRBV7-9, the J gene TRBJ1-3; a weak D match, TRBD1 (5 bases). The germline CDR1 and CDR2 sequences are SEHNR and FQNEAQ (reference sequence). The V end was cut by 4 bases, the J end by 7 bases, with 8 bases between. The CDR3 spans 12 residues. The whole variable domain, filled in from reference TRBV7-9 and TRBJ1-3, reads DTGVSQNPRHKITKRGQNVTFRCDPISEHNRLYWYRQTLGQGPEFLTYFQNEAQLEKSRLLSDRFSAERPKGSFSTLEIQRTEQGDSAMYLCASSSQGNTIYFGEGSWLTVV.

In this sample, this clonotype turned up many times. The CDR3 spells CAISDLRGGAGEQYF. The CDR3 DNA reads as TGTGCCATCAGTGACCTGAGGGGGGGCGCGGGGGAGCAGTACTTC. The chain uses TRBV10-3 and TRBJ2-7; tentative D call: TRBD2 (7 bases). Trimming took 3 bases from V and 7 from J, leaving 19 bases between them. CDR3 length equals 15 residues. CDR1 ENHRY and CDR2 SYGVKD come from the germline V gene.

Many counts were recorded for this clonotype. The V and J genes are TRBV6-2 or TRBV6-3 and TRBJ2-2; 11 bases are a match to TRBD2. The CDR3 runs to 18 residues. Germline V gene lookup returns CDR1 MNHEY and CDR2 SVGEGT. With 5 bases clipped from V and 4 bases from J, the junction kept 12 bases outside the gene matches. CDR3 residues: CASSQLAGVGFGTGELFF. Here the CDR3 DNA reads TGTGCCAGCAGTCAACTAGCGGGAGTTGGGTTTGGCACCGGGGAGCTGTTTTTT.

This clonotype appeared once. A read error may be the cause here, since a much bigger clone is one base away. This chain joins TRBV10-2 and TRBJ2-1; 13 bases fit TRBD2. The CDR3 spans 17 residues. With V trimmed by 6 bases and J by 4 bases, 9 bases remained unmatched. In germline, CDR1 is WSHSY, CDR2 SAAADI. The CDR3 nucleotides read TGCGCCAGCAGAGATGGAGGACTAGCGGGAGTGTACAATGAGCAGTTCTTC. This translates into CASRDGGLAGVYNEQFF.

In its sample, this clonotype was seen many times. The rearrangement links TRBV5-1 to TRBJ2-4; 8 nucleotides line up with TRBD1. From germline, CDR1 is SGHRS and CDR2 YFSETQ. V was pared by 4 bases and J by 0 bases, with 9 bases of the junction left unmatched. CDR3 length: 17 amino acids. Here the CDR3 DNA reads TGCGCCAGCAGCACCGGACAGGGCCCGGGAGCCAAAAACATTCAGTACTTC. It is translated as CASSTGQGPGAKNIQYF. Combining the CDR3 with reference TRBV5-1 and TRBJ2-4 gives the whole variable domain KAGVTQTPRYLIKTRGQQVTLSCSPISGHRSVSWYQQTPGQGLQFLFEYFSETQRNKGNFPGRFSGRQFSNSRSEMNVSTLELGDSALYLCASSTGQGPGAKNIQYFGAGTRLSVL.

This clonotype has at least ten counts. The rearrangement links TRBV4-1 to TRBJ2-3; maybe TRBD1 (6 bases). The germline V gene encodes CDR1 MGHRA and CDR2 YSYEKL. Deletions cut 5 bases from V and 0 bases from J, with 12 bases between. The CDR3 is 15 amino acids. The CDR3 DNA sequence: TGCGCCAGCAGCTCCGGACAGAGAAGCACAGATACGCAGTATTTT. Amino acids: CASSSGQRSTDTQYF.

The chain combines TRBV7-9 with TRBJ1-1, with no clear D. CDR3 length: 12 residues. In germline, CDR1 is SEHNR, CDR2 FQNEAQ (reference sequence). V lost 5 bases and J lost 6, with 10 bases in between. CDR3 residues: CASSRYNAEAFF. CDR3 DNA sequence: TGTGCCAGCAGCCGATACAACGCTGAAGCTTTCTTT.

In this sample, this clonotype turned up many times. The chain carries TRBV7-9 and TRBJ1-1; no definite D call. Trimming shortened V by 5 bases and J by 3 bases, and 13 bases separated the two germline ends. The CDR3 has 14 residues. Germline V gene lookup returns CDR1 SEHNR and CDR2 FQNEAQ (reference sequence). The CDR3 DNA sequence: TGTGCCAGCAGCCCATTTGCTGCCGACACTGAAGCTTTCTTT. Its protein product is CASSPFAADTEAFF.

The sample holds many counts of this clonotype. This sequence joins TRBV6-2 or TRBV6-3 and TRBJ2-7; D is unclear. The germline CDR1 and CDR2 sequences are MNHEY and SVGEGT. This CDR3 contains 12 residues. Trimming shortened V by 2 bases and J by 3 bases, and 5 bases separated the two germline ends. The CDR3 DNA follows: TGTGCCAGCAGTTACCCGGGCTACGAGCAGTACTTC. Translating gives CASSYPGYEQYF.

This clonotype was seen a single time. The chain uses TRBV7-9 and TRBJ2-7; 14 bases are a match to TRBD2. V lost 6 bases to trimming and J lost 3 bases; unmatched junction nucleotides: 7. Germline lookup yields CDR1 SEHNR and CDR2 FQNEAQ (reference sequence). The CDR3 loop spans 16 amino acids. The CDR3, as DNA: TGTGCCAGCAGGCCTACCGGGACTAGCGGGAGCTACGAGCAGTACTTC. It yields the protein CASRPTGTSGSYEQYF.

In regard to this clonotype: No conserved phenylalanine or tryptophan is present at the end of the CDR3, so a read error is the likely explanation. The chain joins TRBV29-1 to TRBJ2-1, with 9 bases matching TRBD2. Germline trimming cut 7 bases from V and 0 bases from J; bases unmatched to any gene: 7. CDR3 length: 15 residues. Germline CDR1 is SQVTM and CDR2 is ANQGSEA. The CDR3 loop reads CSGGLAESSYNEQFI. In DNA, the CDR3 is TGCAGCGGGGGACTAGCCGAAAGCTCCTACAATGAGCAGTTCATC.

This clonotype appeared many times. The chain couples TRBV29-1 to TRBJ2-1; 10 nucleotides match TRBD1. Trimming removed 6 bases from V and 4 bases from J; junction bases left unmatched: 6. CDR3 length equals 14 residues. CDR1 SQVTM and CDR2 ANQGSEA come from the germline V gene. Here the CDR3 reads CSVLGDRGYNEQFF. The CDR3 DNA sequence: TGCAGCGTCCTCGGGGACAGGGGTTACAATGAGCAGTTCTTC.

This clonotype has a handful of counts. The rearrangement uses TRBV6-1 and TRBJ2-7, with D hard to call. Germline V lookup: CDR1 MNHNS, CDR2 SASEGT. V dropped 10 bases and J dropped 0 bases, with 13 bases sitting between them. The CDR3 contains 13 residues. In nucleotides, the CDR3 is TGTGCCACCCAACACCTTCTCTCCTACGAGCAGTACTTC. It translates to CATQHLLSYEQYF.

As to this clonotype: This may come from a read error, since a much larger clone is one base off. The rearrangement joins TRBV5-1 to TRBJ2-7, with 7 bases that match TRBD1. This CDR3 is built from 15 residues. V gave up 3 bases and J gave up 1 base; unmatched junction bases: 7. The V gene's germline CDR1 is SGHRS and CDR2 YFSETQ. CDR3 sequence reads: CASSWGTAESYEQYF. The CDR3 region has the DNA TGCGCCAGCAGCTGGGGGACAGCCGAATCCTACGAGCAGTACTTC.